This T cell receptor (beta chain) comes out of a study of T cell clonality in common variable immunodeficiency. The study's findings and limits: Reportedly, TCR beta sequences from common variable immunodeficiency showed fewer deletions and N-nucleotide insertions.

The table came from immunoSEQ multiplex PCR; TCRdb's copy has only in-frame clones and leaves some out. The table lists 45,000 to 55,000 clones, with no singletons. This clone came up many times. The antigen is undetermined. Read sequence stops 3 residues before the CDR3 end, and the germline J gene provides the missing end. Germline-derived CDR1 and CDR2 are SEHNR and FQNEAQ (reference sequence). The CDR3 is 15 residues long. The material sequenced was peripheral blood mononuclear cells. The receptor was derived from a person aged 18 to 69 in good health. The genes are TRBV7-9 and TRBJ1-4; TRBD1 matches 10 bases. The CDR3 protein is CASSLGTGVATKLFF. The sequenced CDR3 bases are TGTGCCAGCAGCCTTGGGACAGGGGTCGCAACTAAA.